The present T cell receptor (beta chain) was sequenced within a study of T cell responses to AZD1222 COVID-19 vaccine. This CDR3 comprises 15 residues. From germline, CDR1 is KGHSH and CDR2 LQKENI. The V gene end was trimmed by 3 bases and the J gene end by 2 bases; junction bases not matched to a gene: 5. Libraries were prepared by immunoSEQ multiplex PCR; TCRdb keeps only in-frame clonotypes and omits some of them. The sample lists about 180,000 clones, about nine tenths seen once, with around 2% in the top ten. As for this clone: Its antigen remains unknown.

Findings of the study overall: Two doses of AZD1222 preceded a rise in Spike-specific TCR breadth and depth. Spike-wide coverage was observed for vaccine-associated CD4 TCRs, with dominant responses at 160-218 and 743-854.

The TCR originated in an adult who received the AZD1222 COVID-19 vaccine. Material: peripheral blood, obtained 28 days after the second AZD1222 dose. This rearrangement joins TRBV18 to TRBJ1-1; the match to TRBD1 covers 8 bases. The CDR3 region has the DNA TGTGCCAGCTCACCTGGTCCAGGGGGCAACACTGAAGCTTTCTTT. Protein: CASSPGPGGNTEAFF.